This T cell receptor (beta chain) was obtained from a study of CXCR3-negative and CXCR3-positive naive CD8 T cells (dated by TCRdb to about 2019). Regarding the complete study: In total, 110 million to 150 million TRB reads were obtained, corresponding to roughly 1.5 +/- 0.3 million reads per library. Diversity and physicochemical repertoire analyses covered 11 donors pooled from two independent experiments. For the TRBV-TRBJ cluster analysis, the naive subsets came from roughly 5 donors, while the memory cells came from 3 donors.

The germline V gene (reference sequence) gives CDR1 as DFQATT and CDR2 as SNEGSKA. Counted from cysteine to phenylalanine, this CDR3 has 14 amino acids. The coding DNA is unavailable. As to this clonotype: Its antigen remains unidentified.

The data were produced on a NextSeq 550. The Human TCR Profiling Kit (MiLaboratory) was used to make UMI-labeled 5' RACE TRB cDNA libraries. cDNA synthesis used the entire amount of extracted RNA, and PCR amplification then used the entire amount of cDNA produced. Libraries were prepared in parallel with an identical number of PCR cycles. The source study handled its data this way. With a minimum of two reads required per UMI, MIGEC and MiXCR pulled out about 52,000 +/- 9,100 unique UMI-labeled TRB cDNA molecules from each library. On average, each library contained about 40,000 +/- 10,000 functional in-frame TRB CDR3 nucleotide clonotypes without stop codons. After downsampling to 5000 UMI-labeled TRB molecules per sample, diversity metrics, including normalized Shannon-Wiener and Chao1, were computed in VDJtools. For the central five CDR3 residues, VDJtools calculated physicochemical properties weighted by clonotype size, namely interaction energy, strength, volume and Kidera factor 4. TCRdb reprocessed the sequencing reads and holds a single record per CDR3 protein sequence, with no DNA. The authors' filters were not applied to this entry. The table held for this sample gives about 130,000 distinct CDR3 sequences. Under 0.5% of the sample is in the top ten clones.

Each CD8+ T cell subset was flow-sorted in triplicate, and 300,000 or so cells per subset were placed directly into RLT lysis buffer. To exclude memory contaminants, naive CD8+ T cells were stringently defined as CD45RO-CCR7+CD27+CD95-. Peripheral blood mononuclear cells were isolated from buffy coats using standard density gradient centrifugation. Naive CXCR3-negative and CXCR3-positive CD8+ T cells were flow-sorted on a FACSAria III. Total RNA was extracted from sorted cells with an RNeasy Mini Kit. Broad study findings and their caveats: Because surface CD5, which is linked to self-reactivity in mice, was comparable between the naive subsets, TCR interaction strength was also inferred from TRB CDR3 physicochemical properties. Comparably high repertoire diversity was found in both naive subsets, whereas much lower repertoire diversity was found in memory CD8+ T cells. Freshly isolated PBMCs were used for most assays because CXCR3 expression went down partially after cryopreservation. Similar TRBV-TRBJ usage was shown by naive CXCR3-negative and CXCR3-positive cells from the same donor, whereas distinct patterns were shown by memory cells. Compared with CXCR3-negative naive cells, CXCR3-positive naive cells had TRB CDR3s with higher hydrophobicity (lower Kidera factor 4), lower energy, and higher strength and volume indices.

This clonotype was sampled from a human donor in good health. Some clones in this sample may be carry-over from other donors' samples. The sequenced sample was naive CXCR3- CD8+ T cells from blood. The label giving this sample's cell subset or site can be read as: CD45RO-CCR7+CD27+CD95- naive CD8+ T cells lacking CXCR3 (TNR3-). The receptor chain draws on TRBV20-1 and TRBJ2-1. The CDR3 protein: CSARGRDSYNEQFF.